The clone carrying this TCR beta chain was seen more than once but under ten times. Antigen specificity is unknown. The source of the sample is a study of T-cell memory formation after mild COVID-19. The study, taken as a whole, reports: The study detected some responding clones in pre-infection memory, suggesting cross-reactive memory joined.

V was trimmed by 2 bases and J by 6 bases, leaving 23 bases between them. This CDR3 has 17 amino acids. In germline, CDR1 is SGHTA, CDR2 FQGNSA. TCRdb reanalysed the 5' RACE reads using MiXCR and keeps one entry per CDR3 protein. The data contain 550,000 to 600,000 distinct CDR3 sequences, about 18% of them singletons. The source is an adult woman who had mild COVID-19 (a few samples of this study predate the infection). Cell type and time point are not known. V and J are TRBV7-2 and TRBJ2-7; D is ambiguous. Material: PBMCs or a T cell subset sorted from them (not recorded which). The CDR3 loop reads CASSLRSTAGLLVEQYF. CDR3 in DNA: TGTGCCAGCAGCTTAAGGAGTACGGCCGGGCTCCTCGTCGAGCAGTACTTC. Together with reference TRBV7-2 and TRBJ2-7, the CDR3 gives the full variable domain: GAGVSQSPSNKVTEKGKDVELRCDPISGHTALYWYRQSLGQGLEFLIYFQGNSAPDKSGLPSDRFSAERTGGSVSTLTIQRTQQEDSAVYLCASSLRSTAGLLVEQYFGPGTRLTVT.